A single sample gave rise to the 14 T cell receptor beta chains below, sequenced in a study of T cell responses to AZD1222 COVID-19 vaccine (dated by TCRdb to the early 2020s). Explained via the paper, the time point label denotes: baseline before first vaccination. The treatment or condition label here, explained by the study, means: meningococcal conjugate vaccine given as trial control. The library was made by the immunoSEQ multiplex PCR assay. Not all clones reach the TCRdb copy of this immuneACCESS table, which keeps in-frame sequences only. Checked studies attribute under half of the gap to unresolved V genes and leave the rest unexplained. The table for this sample lists some 150,000 clones; around 86% of them were counted only once. Clones ranked in the top ten supply 4.1% of the sample. The sequencing here drew on peripheral blood, taken on day 0 of MenACWY control vaccination. These receptors were taken from an adult in good health.

This chain uses TRBV5-1 with TRBJ2-1; D remains unclear. The germline CDR1 and CDR2 sequences are SGHRS and YFSETQ. CDR3 length: 14 residues. V lost 0 bases to trimming and J lost 6 bases, with 10 bases between them. The CDR3 sequence is CASSLAQVFNEQFF. CDR3 nucleotides: TGCGCCAGCAGCTTGGCCCAAGTATTCAATGAGCAGTTCTTC.

The gene calls are TRBV5-1 and TRBJ1-3; possible D gene TRBD1, 5 bases. The CDR3 length is 13 residues. Germline values: CDR1 SGHRS, CDR2 YFSETQ. Trimming shortened V by 3 bases and J by 10 bases, and 14 bases separated the two germline ends. In nucleotides, the CDR3 is TGCGCCAGCAGCTCCGGGGGGGAAGCGACCATATATTTT. Its translation is CASSSGGEATIYF. Drawing the rest from reference TRBV5-1 and TRBJ1-3, the complete variable domain is KAGVTQTPRYLIKTRGQQVTLSCSPISGHRSVSWYQQTPGQGLQFLFEYFSETQRNKGNFPGRFSGRQFSNSRSEMNVSTLELGDSALYLCASSSGGEATIYFGEGSWLTVV.

J is TRBJ2-2 and V is TRBV18; D unclear. Trimming took off 0 bases at V and 6 bases at J, with 8 bases between the two ends. This CDR3 is built from 14 residues. Germline CDR1 KGHSH, CDR2 LQKENI. For the CDR3, the DNA is TGTGCCAGCTCACCACCGGTCCGACCCGGGGAGCTGTTTTTT. It codes for CASSPPVRPGELFF.

The V gene is TRBV19, the J gene TRBJ1-6; D is undetermined. CDR1 is LNHDA, CDR2 SQIVND, per germline (reference sequence). The CDR3 is made up of 17 amino acids. V dropped 7 bases and J dropped 0 bases, with 16 bases sitting between them. The CDR3 region is CASTREGRVSYNSPLHF. Written as DNA, the CDR3 is TGTGCCAGTACCCGGGAGGGCAGAGTCTCCTATAATTCACCCCTCCACTTT.

The chain has TRBV29-1 and TRBJ2-5; D uncertain. Germline V gene sequence: CDR1 SQVTM, CDR2 ANQGSEA. V lost 0 bases and J lost 3, with 8 bases in between. This CDR3 contains 13 residues. The CDR3 spells CSVEDLPKETQYF. The CDR3 DNA is TGCAGCGTTGAAGATTTGCCGAAAGAGACCCAGTACTTC.

This clone showed up just a few times. This chain joins TRBV3-1 (or the pseudogene TRBV3-2) and TRBJ2-7; 8 bases match TRBD2. Germline CDR1 reads LGHDT; CDR2 reads YNNKEL (reference sequence). There are 15 residues in the CDR3. The V gene end was trimmed by 4 bases and the J gene end by 2 bases; junction bases not matched to a gene: 7. The CDR3 DNA sequence: TGTGCCAGCAGCCCCTTTAGCGGGACCACCTACGAGCAGTACTTC. Protein: CASSPFSGTTYEQYF.

The V gene is TRBV28, the J gene TRBJ1-5; D uncertain. From germline, CDR1 is MDHEN and CDR2 SYDVKM. This CDR3 has 13 residues. V was clipped by 3 bases and J by 6 bases, with 9 bases between them. The CDR3 DNA reads TGTGCCAGCAGTTTTTCCCTCGGTCAGCCCCAGCATTTT. Residues: CASSFSLGQPQHF.

The chain uses TRBV2 and TRBJ1-5; D remains ambiguous. Germline V CDR1 and CDR2: SNHLY, FYNNEI. This CDR3 has 12 amino acids. V lost 4 bases and J lost 10, with 11 bases in between. The CDR3 DNA follows: TGTGCCAGCAGTGGATTTGCTAGCCCCCAGCATTTT. Translation: CASSGFASPQHF. Full variable domain (missing parts from reference TRBV2 and TRBJ1-5): EPEVTQTPSHQVTQMGQEVILRCVPISNHLYFYWYRQILGQKVEFLVSFYNNEISEKSEIFDDQFSVERPDGSNFTLKIRSTKLEDSAMYFCASSGFASPQHFGDGTRLSIL.

J is TRBJ1-1 and V is TRBV27; TRBD1 is a possible D gene (5 bases). V dropped 2 bases and J dropped 6 bases, with 13 bases sitting between them. Germline CDR1 MNHEY, CDR2 SMNVEV (reference sequence). The CDR3 runs 14 residues. The CDR3 region has the DNA TGTGCCAGCAGTTTAGCTAGGGGTGGGGCTGAAGCTTTCTTT. This translates into CASSLARGGAEAFF.

The chain couples TRBV28 to TRBJ1-2; weak D call: TRBD1 (6 bases). The CDR3 is 14 residues long. With 6 bases removed from V and 4 bases from J, the gap between germline ends came to 15 bases. Germline values: CDR1 MDHEN, CDR2 SYDVKM. CDR3 protein: CASRVFGGAYGYTF. As DNA, the CDR3 is TGTGCCAGCAGGGTTTTTGGGGGCGCCTATGGCTACACCTTC.

The rearrangement uses TRBV6-5 and TRBJ1-1; TRBD1 is a possible D gene (5 bases). This CDR3 region has 14 residues. The germline CDR1 and CDR2 sequences are MNHEY and SVGAGI. The V end lost 9 bases, the J end lost 4 bases, and 18 bases lay between the germline ends. This chain's CDR3 is CASRTEGRITEAFF. In DNA form, the CDR3 reads TGTGCCAGTAGGACTGAGGGGCGGATCACTGAAGCTTTCTTT.

The genes are TRBV23-1 and TRBJ2-3; 7 nucleotides agree with TRBD2. TRBV23-1 is marked as an open reading frame, function uncertain. The V and J ends lost 1 base and 0 bases, in that order; junction bases with no gene match: 1. The CDR3 sequence is 15 residues long. DNA of the CDR3: TGCGCCAGCAGTCAATTCGGGGGGAGCACAGATACGCAGTATTTT. Translated, it gives CASSQFGGSTDTQYF.

The chain uses TRBV7-6 and TRBJ1-6; D gene uncertain. Trimming took 4 bases from V and 9 from J, leaving 19 bases between them. CDR3 length: 16 amino acids. CDR1 is SGHVS, CDR2 FNYEAQ, per germline. The CDR3 region has the DNA TGTGCCAGCAGCTCATCGACCGGGATCCGAACTTCACCCCTCCACTTT. Translated: CASSSSTGIRTSPLHF.

This clone was observed a handful of times. The sample carries other DNA sequences with the same CDR3. The chain joins TRBV6-4 to TRBJ2-1; either TRBD1 or TRBD2 may fit D (5 bases each). This CDR3 has 11 residues. V was trimmed by 4 bases and J by 9 bases, leaving 7 bases between them. From germline, CDR1 is MRHNA and CDR2 SNTAGT. The CDR3 loop is CASSAGSEQFF. CDR3 DNA sequence: TGTGCCAGCAGTGCAGGGAGTGAGCAGTTCTTC.